This T cell receptor (beta chain) emerged from a study of T cell repertoires in cytomegalovirus infection. TCRdb used MiXCR to reprocess the reads, holding one entry per CDR3 protein. The sample has approximately 110,000 distinct CDR3 sequences, under 30% seen once. Whole-study results and caveats: Dominant in the ex vivo response were TCR beta clonotypes restricted by HLA-C and specific for CMV.

The CDR3 is made up of 14 amino acids. V was pared by 2 bases and J by 0 bases, with 2 bases between. From germline, CDR1 is SNHLY and CDR2 FYNNEI. This clonotype was observed many times. Its antigen is not identified. Sample: CD8+ T cells from cultured PBMCs, taken from culture after CMV antigen stimulation. This TCR was recovered from a human donor in good health (CMV status not recorded). Some clones in this sample may be carry-over from other donors' samples. V gene TRBV2 combines with J gene TRBJ2-6; D gene ambiguous. The CDR3 loop reads CASSESSGANVLTF. The CDR3 DNA reads TGTGCCAGCAGTGAAAGCTCTGGGGCCAACGTCCTGACTTTC.